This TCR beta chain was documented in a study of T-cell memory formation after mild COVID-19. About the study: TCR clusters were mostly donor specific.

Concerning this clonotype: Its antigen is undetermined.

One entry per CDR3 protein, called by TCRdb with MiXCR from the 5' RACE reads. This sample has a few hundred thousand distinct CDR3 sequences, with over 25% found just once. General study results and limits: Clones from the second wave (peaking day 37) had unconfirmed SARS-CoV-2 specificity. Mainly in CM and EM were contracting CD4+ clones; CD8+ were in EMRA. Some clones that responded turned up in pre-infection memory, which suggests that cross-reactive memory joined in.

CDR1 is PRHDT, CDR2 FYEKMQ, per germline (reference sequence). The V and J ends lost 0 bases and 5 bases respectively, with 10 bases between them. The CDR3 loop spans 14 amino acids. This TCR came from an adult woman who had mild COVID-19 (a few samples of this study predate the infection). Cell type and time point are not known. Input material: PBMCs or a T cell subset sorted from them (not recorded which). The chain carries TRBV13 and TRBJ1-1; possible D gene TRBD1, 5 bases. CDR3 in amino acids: CASSLGGRRTEAFF. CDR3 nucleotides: TGTGCCAGCAGCTTAGGGGGGCGAAGGACTGAAGCTTTCTTT.